A selection of T cell receptor beta chains follows, all from one sample in a study of cytomegalovirus exposure and HLA in healthy donors. Assay: immunoSEQ multiplex PCR; the TCRdb copy retains only in-frame clones and omits some. This sample has around 160,000 clones, with approximately 73% found just once. Sequencing used PBMCs. The receptors shown here come from a woman aged 18 to 35 in good health and CMV-seronegative. The CDR3 runs from the conserved cysteine through the conserved F or W. D genes are given only for firm matches. Not every row has a clone size; where given, it reads once, few, many or a size class.

v_call: TRBV28
j_call: TRBJ1-6
d_call: -
clone_size: -
cdr3_nt: TGTGCCAGCAGTTTCCAGTTCCAGGATTCACCCCTCCACTTT
cdr3_aa: CASSFQFQDSPLHF

v_call: TRBV28
j_call: TRBJ2-2
d_call: -
clone_size: -
cdr3_nt: TGTGCCAGCAACCCAAGTTGGGCCACCGGGGAGCTGTTTTTT
cdr3_aa: CASNPSWATGELFF

v_call: TRBV4-1
j_call: TRBJ1-1
d_call: -
clone_size: few
cdr3_nt: TGCGCCAGCAGCCAAGCAGGAGGGAACACTGAAGCTTTCTTT
cdr3_aa: CASSQAGGNTEAFF

v_call: TRBV9
j_call: TRBJ1-4
d_call: -
clone_size: -
cdr3_nt: TGTGCCAGCAGCGTAGGTGGGGCTTCTAATGAAAAACTGTTTTTT
cdr3_aa: CASSVGGASNEKLFF

v_call: TRBV6-5
j_call: TRBJ1-1
d_call: -
clone_size: -
cdr3_nt: TGTGCCAGCAGTTACTCTGGGCTCCAGGGGACTGAAGCTTTCTTT
cdr3_aa: CASSYSGLQGTEAFF

v_call: TRBV2
j_call: TRBJ2-1
d_call: -
clone_size: -
cdr3_nt: TGTGCCAGCAGTGCAAGTCGGAATGAGCAGTTCTTC
cdr3_aa: CASSASRNEQFF

v_call: TRBV7-2
j_call: TRBJ2-1
d_call: -
clone_size: few
cdr3_nt: TGTGCCAGCAGCCCGTGGATTGGGCAGTACAATGAGCAGTTCTTC
cdr3_aa: CASSPWIGQYNEQFF

v_call: TRBV5-1
j_call: TRBJ2-5
d_call: -
clone_size: -
cdr3_nt: TGCGCCAGCAGCTTATCAGGGGCCCAAATCCAAGAGACCCAGTACTTC
cdr3_aa: CASSLSGAQIQETQYF

v_call: TRBV5-1
j_call: TRBJ1-5
d_call: -
clone_size: -
cdr3_nt: TGCGCCAGCAGCCTGGACATAAATCAGCCCCAGCATTTT
cdr3_aa: CASSLDINQPQHF

v_call: TRBV5-4
j_call: TRBJ1-3
d_call: -
clone_size: -
cdr3_nt: TGTGCCAGCAGCTTGCAGGCAGGGCTTGGAAACACCATATATTTT
cdr3_aa: CASSLQAGLGNTIYF

v_call: TRBV6-5
j_call: TRBJ2-7
d_call: TRBD1
clone_size: -
cdr3_nt: TGTGCCAGCAGATCACGGACAGGGGAAGACGAGCAGTACTTC
cdr3_aa: CASRSRTGEDEQYF

v_call: TRBV6-5
j_call: TRBJ2-3
d_call: -
clone_size: -
cdr3_nt: TGTGCCACGAGAATACTGCTCGGCACAGATACGCAGTATTTT
cdr3_aa: CATRILLGTDTQYF

v_call: TRBV18
j_call: TRBJ2-7
d_call: -
clone_size: few
cdr3_nt: TGTGCCAGCTCCCCAACTACAGGGATCAACGAGCAGTACTTC
cdr3_aa: CASSPTTGINEQYF

v_call: TRBV5-4
j_call: TRBJ2-5
d_call: -
clone_size: -
cdr3_nt: TGTGCCACCTCGCTAGCCCGGGAGACCCAGTACTTC
cdr3_aa: CATSLARETQYF

v_call: TRBV19
j_call: TRBJ2-3
d_call: -
clone_size: -
cdr3_nt: TGTGCCACCGCCCACTCGGATACGCAGTATTTT
cdr3_aa: CATAHSDTQYF

v_call: TRBV2
j_call: TRBJ1-5
d_call: TRBD1
clone_size: -
cdr3_nt: TGTGCCAGCAGTACCTCGAGACAGGGATTAGGCAATCAGCCCCAGCATTTT
cdr3_aa: CASSTSRQGLGNQPQHF

v_call: TRBV5-1
j_call: TRBJ2-7
d_call: -
clone_size: -
cdr3_nt: TGCGCCAGCAGCAAGGAGGCGTACTCCTACGAGCAGTACTTC
cdr3_aa: CASSKEAYSYEQYF

v_call: TRBV19
j_call: TRBJ1-1
d_call: TRBD1
clone_size: -
cdr3_nt: TGTGCCAGTAGTCTTGGGGCAGGGGGCCCGAACACTGAAGCTTTCTTT
cdr3_aa: CASSLGAGGPNTEAFF

v_call: TRBV4-1
j_call: TRBJ1-1
d_call: -
clone_size: -
cdr3_nt: TGCGCCAGCAGCCAATGGGCCGGGGACACTGAAGCTTTCTTT
cdr3_aa: CASSQWAGDTEAFF

v_call: TRBV7-3
j_call: TRBJ1-2
d_call: -
clone_size: -
cdr3_nt: TGTGCCAGCAGCTTTCCCGGGGGAAATGGCTACACCTTC
cdr3_aa: CASSFPGGNGYTF

v_call: TRBV9
j_call: TRBJ2-5
d_call: TRBD2
clone_size: -
cdr3_nt: TGTGCCAGCAGCGTCCACGGACTAGCAAAGAGGTCTGAGACCCAGTACTTC
cdr3_aa: CASSVHGLAKRSETQYF

v_call: TRBV19
j_call: TRBJ2-2
d_call: -
clone_size: -
cdr3_nt: TGTGCCAGTAGTATCTATCCCCCGGAGCTGTTTTTT
cdr3_aa: CASSIYPPELFF

v_call: TRBV6-6
j_call: TRBJ1-1
d_call: -
clone_size: -
cdr3_nt: TGTGCCAGCAGTTATATTCCGACAGAAAACACTGAAGCTTTCTTT
cdr3_aa: CASSYIPTENTEAFF

v_call: TRBV10-3
j_call: TRBJ1-6
d_call: -
clone_size: -
cdr3_nt: TGTGCCATCAGTGCCCAGTTTGGTAATTCACCCCTCCACTTT
cdr3_aa: CAISAQFGNSPLHF

v_call: TRBV6-5
j_call: TRBJ2-3
d_call: TRBD1
clone_size: -
cdr3_nt: TGTGCCAGCAGTACAACTACAGGGGTAACAGATACGCAGTATTTT
cdr3_aa: CASSTTTGVTDTQYF

v_call: TRBV15
j_call: TRBJ1-5
d_call: TRBD1
clone_size: -
cdr3_nt: TGTGCCACCGGGACAGCCCTTAGCAATCAGCCCCAGCATTTT
cdr3_aa: CATGTALSNQPQHF

v_call: TRBV18
j_call: TRBJ2-2
d_call: -
clone_size: few
cdr3_nt: TGTGCCAGCTCACCTCCGACCGGGGGAAAAGGGACCGGGGAGCTGTTTTTT
cdr3_aa: CASSPPTGGKGTGELFF

v_call: TRBV5-3
j_call: TRBJ2-7
d_call: TRBD1
clone_size: once
cdr3_nt: TGTGCCAGAAGCCCTGGACAGGGGGCGCGCGAGCAGTACTTC
cdr3_aa: CARSPGQGAREQYF

v_call: TRBV5-6
j_call: TRBJ1-1
d_call: TRBD1
clone_size: few
cdr3_nt: TGTGCCAGCAGCTTGGGGACAGGGGGCGCTGAAGCTTTCTTT
cdr3_aa: CASSLGTGGAEAFF

v_call: TRBV15
j_call: TRBJ2-1
d_call: TRBD2
clone_size: -
cdr3_nt: TGTGCCACCAGCAGAGATCTGGAAGGGAGTGCGGGAGCGAACAATGAGCAGTTCTTC
cdr3_aa: CATSRDLEGSAGANNEQFF

v_call: TRBV28
j_call: TRBJ1-4
d_call: -
clone_size: few
cdr3_nt: TGTGCCAGCAGCTACCATGGGGCGGCAACTAATGAAAAACTGTTTTTT
cdr3_aa: CASSYHGAATNEKLFF

v_call: TRBV7-9
j_call: TRBJ1-6
d_call: TRBD1
clone_size: -
cdr3_nt: TGTGCCACCGAAGGGGACAGGGCCAATAATTCACCCCTCCACTTT
cdr3_aa: CATEGDRANNSPLHF

v_call: TRBV7-9
j_call: TRBJ1-2
d_call: TRBD1
clone_size: -
cdr3_nt: TGTGCCAGCAGCTTAATACAGGGGGCCGCCGGCTACACCTTC
cdr3_aa: CASSLIQGAAGYTF

v_call: TRBV10-2
j_call: TRBJ2-1
d_call: TRBD2
clone_size: -
cdr3_nt: TGCGCCAGCAGACAAATGGGAGGGAATAGCAATGAGCAGTTCTTC
cdr3_aa: CASRQMGGNSNEQFF

v_call: TRBV7-2
j_call: TRBJ2-3
d_call: TRBD2
clone_size: -
cdr3_nt: TGTGCCAGCAGCTTAGTAGCGGGAGTCACAGATACGCAGTATTTT
cdr3_aa: CASSLVAGVTDTQYF

v_call: TRBV6-1
j_call: TRBJ2-1
d_call: TRBD2
clone_size: -
cdr3_nt: TGTGCCAGCAGTGCTAGCGGGGTATACAATGAGCAGTTCTTC
cdr3_aa: CASSASGVYNEQFF